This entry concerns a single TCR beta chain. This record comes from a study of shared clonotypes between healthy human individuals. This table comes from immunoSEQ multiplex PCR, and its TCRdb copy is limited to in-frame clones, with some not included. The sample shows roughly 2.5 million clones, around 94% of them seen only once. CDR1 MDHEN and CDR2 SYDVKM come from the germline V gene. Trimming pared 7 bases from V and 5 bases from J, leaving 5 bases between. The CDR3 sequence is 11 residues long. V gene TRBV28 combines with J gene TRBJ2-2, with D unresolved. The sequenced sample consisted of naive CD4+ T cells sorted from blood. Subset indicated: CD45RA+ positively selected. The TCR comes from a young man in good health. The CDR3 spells CASTSTGELFF. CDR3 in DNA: TGTGCCAGCACATCTACCGGGGAGCTGTTTTTT. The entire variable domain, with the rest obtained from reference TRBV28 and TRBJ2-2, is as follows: DVKVTQSSRYLVKRTGEKVFLECVQDMDHENMFWYRQDPGLGLRLIYFSYDVKMKEKGDIPEGYSVSREKKERFSLILESASTNQTSMYLCASTSTGELFFGEGSRLTVL.